Shown below are 2 T cell receptor beta chains from a single sample sequenced in a study of CD8 T cells in ankylosing spondylitis. MiXCR, applied by TCRdb to the 5' RACE reads, yields one record per CDR3 protein. The sample yields 240,000 or so distinct CDR3 sequences, 9.5% to 12% seen once. The sample comprised blood, either unsorted or a sorted T cell fraction (not recorded which). Receptors were obtained from a male donor with ankylosing spondylitis or in good health (not recorded which).

The chain joins TRBV3-1 to TRBJ1-2, with D unresolved. CDR1 is LGHDT, CDR2 YNNKEL, per germline (reference sequence). V shed 4 bases and J shed 7 bases, with 16 bases lying between them. The CDR3 covers 14 residues. For the CDR3, the DNA is TGTGCCAGCAGCCTCCAACAAGGCAGTAGTGGCTACACCTTC. This translates into CASSLQQGSSGYTF.

Regarding this clonotype: One junction end disagrees with the germline gene, perhaps due to a read error. The chain is built from TRBV7-9 and TRBJ2-7, with 8 bases fitting TRBD1. Germline CDR1 SEHNR, CDR2 FQNEAQ (reference sequence). The CDR3 is 13 residues long. CDR3 protein: CASSSDREFEQSF. CDR3 bases: TGTGCCAGCAGCTCGGACAGGGAGTTCGAGCAGTCCTTC.